A selection of T cell receptor beta chains follows, all from one sample in a study of blood T cells in healthy people across ages. TCRdb redid the calling of the 5' RACE reads with MiXCR, one entry per CDR3 protein. The sample lists some 1,500,000 distinct CDR3 sequences; about 42% were seen once. Sample: blood. These receptors came from a woman younger than 35 in good health. The CDR3 runs from the conserved cysteine through the conserved F or W. A D gene is named only where the DNA matches it firmly. Size values are once, few and many counts, or a class for expanded clones, and some rows have none.

V: TRBV5-1; J: TRBJ2-1; size: .; D: .; length: 16; CDR3: CASRPIQGQPYNEQFF; DNA: TGCGCCAGCAGACCAATTCAGGGGCAGCCCTACAATGAGCAGTTCTTC
V: TRBV20-1; J: TRBJ2-1; size: .; D: .; length: 14; CDR3: CSAVGILSYNEQFF; DNA: TGCAGTGCTGTGGGAATTCTCTCCTACAATGAGCAGTTCTTC
V: TRBV5-1; J: TRBJ2-3; size: .; D: .; length: 14; CDR3: CASSLDREGDTQYF; DNA: TGCGCCAGCAGCCTAGACAGGGAGGGGGATACGCAGTATTTT
V: TRBV6-2/TRBV6-3; J: TRBJ2-4; size: few; D: TRBD2; length: 17; CDR3: CASSYSSGGGAKNIQYF; DNA: TGTGCCAGCAGTTACTCGAGCGGCGGGGGAGCCAAAAACATTCAGTACTTC
V: TRBV3-1; J: TRBJ2-1; size: .; D: .; length: 14; CDR3: CASSQDAPANEQFF; DNA: TGTGCCAGCAGCCAAGACGCCCCGGCAAATGAGCAGTTCTTC
V: TRBV4-3; J: TRBJ2-1; size: .; D: TRBD1; length: 18; CDR3: CPSSQPLSQGASYNEQFF; DNA: TGCCCCAGCAGCCAACCTTTGTCGCAGGGGGCGTCCTACAATGAGCAGTTCTTC
V: TRBV7-2; J: TRBJ2-5; size: few; D: .; length: 14; CDR3: CASSLVLRDETQYF; DNA: TGTGCCAGCAGCTTAGTGCTCCGGGACGAGACCCAGTACTTC
V: TRBV20-1; J: TRBJ1-1; size: .; D: .; length: 15; CDR3: CSARDPAQGVTEAFF; DNA: TGCAGTGCTAGAGATCCAGCACAGGGAGTCACTGAAGCTTTCTTT
V: TRBV9; J: TRBJ2-7; size: .; D: TRBD2; length: 17; CDR3: CASSAQPSGGSSYEQYF; DNA: TGTGCCAGCAGCGCTCAGCCTAGCGGGGGGAGCTCCTACGAGCAGTACTTC
V: TRBV2; J: TRBJ1-1; size: many; D: TRBD1; length: 12; CDR3: CASSSRDREAFF; DNA: TGTGCCAGCAGTTCAAGGGACAGGGAAGCTTTCTTT
V: TRBV5-1; J: TRBJ2-5; size: .; D: .; length: 13; CDR3: CASSRDRIETQYF; DNA: TGCGCCAGCAGCCGCGATAGAATTGAGACCCAGTACTTC
V: TRBV30; J: TRBJ1-2; size: .; D: .; length: 13; CDR3: CAWSGPSMAGYTF; DNA: TGTGCCTGGAGTGGACCGTCGATGGCTGGCTACACCTTC
V: TRBV7-9; J: TRBJ2-7; size: .; D: TRBD1; length: 14; CDR3: CASSSGQASYEQYF; DNA: TGTGCCAGCAGCTCGGGACAGGCCTCCTACGAGCAGTACTTC
V: TRBV7-2; J: TRBJ2-4; size: .; D: TRBD1; length: 14; CDR3: CASNFRGQGSEQYF; DNA: TGTGCCAGCAATTTTAGGGGACAGGGATCTGAGCAGTACTTC
V: TRBV20-1; J: TRBJ2-3; size: .; D: TRBD2; length: 14; CDR3: CSALSGGAGDTQYF; DNA: TGCAGTGCTCTCAGCGGGGGGGCCGGGGATACGCAGTATTTT
V: TRBV15; J: TRBJ2-1; size: .; D: TRBD2; length: 14; CDR3: CATSGPRENNEQFF; DNA: TGTGCCACCAGCGGTCCGCGGGAGAACAATGAGCAGTTCTTC
V: TRBV12-3/TRBV12-4; J: TRBJ2-7; size: .; D: TRBD1; length: 13; CDR3: CASSRDRGFEQYF; DNA: TGTGCCAGCAGTAGGGACAGGGGTTTCGAGCAGTACTTC
V: TRBV28; J: TRBJ2-5; size: many; D: .; length: 14; CDR3: CASSLGGTEETQYF; DNA: TGTGCCAGCAGTTTAGGGGGGACAGAAGAGACCCAGTACTTC
V: TRBV29-1; J: TRBJ2-1; size: .; D: .; length: 15; CDR3: CSASTLSAIYNVQFF; DNA: TGCAGCGCCTCGACGTTGTCGGCGATTTACAATGTGCAGTTCTTC
V: TRBV7-9; J: TRBJ2-1; size: .; D: .; length: 12; CDR3: CASSSEAREQFF; DNA: TGTGCCAGCAGCTCCGAAGCGCGTGAGCAGTTCTTC
V: TRBV11-2; J: TRBJ2-1; size: .; D: .; length: 16; CDR3: CASSLSGIGSYNEQFF; DNA: TGTGCCAGCAGCTTAAGTGGCATCGGCTCCTACAATGAGCAGTTCTTC
V: TRBV28; J: TRBJ2-2; size: .; D: TRBD2; length: 18; CDR3: CASNPGGYGTPNTGELFF; DNA: TGTGCCAGCAACCCGGGGGGGTACGGGACACCGAACACCGGGGAGCTGTTTTTT
V: TRBV7-2; J: TRBJ2-1; size: .; D: .; length: 14; CDR3: CASSVTGTISEQFF; DNA: TGTGCCAGCAGCGTGACCGGGACGATCAGTGAGCAGTTCTTC
V: TRBV7-7; J: TRBJ2-3; size: .; D: .; length: 18; CDR3: CASSPDRGARRSADTQYF; DNA: TGTGCTAGCAGCCCAGATCGCGGTGCGCGAAGAAGCGCAGATACGCAGTATTTT
V: TRBV15; J: TRBJ2-1; size: .; D: TRBD2; length: 17; CDR3: CATSRTTLAGADNEQFF; DNA: TGTGCCACCAGCAGGACGACACTAGCGGGGGCAGACAATGAGCAGTTCTTC
V: TRBV7-8; J: TRBJ2-7; size: .; D: .; length: 14; CDR3: CASTRTDDYNEQYF; DNA: TGTGCCAGCACCAGGACAGACGACTACAATGAGCAGTACTTC
V: TRBV6-2/TRBV6-3; J: TRBJ2-3; size: .; D: TRBD2; length: 17; CDR3: CASSFTWTRESTDTQYF; DNA: TGTGCCAGCAGTTTTACCTGGACTAGAGAAAGCACAGATACGCAGTATTTT
V: TRBV5-1; J: TRBJ2-1; size: .; D: .; length: 13; CDR3: CASKDGGYNEQFF; DNA: TGCGCCAGCAAGGACGGGGGTTACAATGAGCAGTTCTTC
V: TRBV3-1; J: TRBJ2-3; size: once; D: .; length: 17; CDR3: CASSQDLYGGGTDTQYF; DNA: TGTGCCAGCAGCCAAGACCTTTATGGGGGCGGCACAGATACGCAGTATTTT
V: TRBV6-1; J: TRBJ1-1; size: .; D: TRBD1; length: 13; CDR3: CASRKTGDTEAFF; DNA: TGTGCCAGCAGGAAGACAGGGGACACTGAAGCTTTCTTT
V: TRBV6-1; J: TRBJ1-1; size: .; D: .; length: 15; CDR3: CASSEAQGLNTEAFF; DNA: TGTGCCAGCAGTGAAGCCCAGGGATTGAACACTGAAGCTTTCTTT
V: TRBV12-3/TRBV12-4; J: TRBJ2-4; size: .; D: .; length: 15; CDR3: CASSLDGLGENIQYF; DNA: TGTGCCAGCAGTTTAGATGGGCTAGGGGAAAACATTCAGTACTTC
V: TRBV28; J: TRBJ1-2; size: .; D: TRBD1; length: 14; CDR3: CASSADRVVGGYTF; DNA: TGTGCCAGCAGTGCTGACAGGGTGGTTGGTGGCTACACCTTC
V: TRBV20-1; J: TRBJ2-3; size: few; D: TRBD2; length: 14; CDR3: CSANLAGPTNTQYF; DNA: TGCAGTGCTAATCTAGCGGGACCTACAAATACGCAGTATTTT